The 26 T cell receptor beta chains below were found in one sample sequenced in a study of blood T cell repertoires in COVID-19 (dated by TCRdb to 2020 to 2021). Library construction relied on the immunoSEQ multiplex PCR assay. TCRdb's version of the immuneACCESS table is confined to in-frame rearrangements and falls short of the full clone set. An unresolved V gene accounts for under half of the shortfall where checked; the remainder is of unknown origin. Counted in this sample were 250,000 to 300,000 clones; under 95% of them appeared once. The top ten hold approximately 2.4% of the sample. Sequencing was carried out using PBMCs or T cells enriched from blood (not recorded which). These receptors came from a woman between 40 and 55 years old with acute COVID-19.

This clone was observed a handful of times. The J gene is TRBJ2-4, the V gene TRBV6-2 or TRBV6-3; 7 bases line up with TRBD2. The CDR3 runs 13 residues. Germline V gives CDR1 MNHEY, CDR2 SVGEGT. J gave up 11 bases and V 6 bases, and 10 bases lay outside the gene matches. The CDR3 is CASRPTSATLQYF. CDR3 sequence (DNA): TGTGCCAGCAGGCCTACTAGCGCCACCCTTCAGTACTTC.

This chain links TRBV6-6 with TRBJ2-6; 9 bases line up with TRBD2. The CDR3 is made up of 17 amino acids. The V gene's germline CDR1 is MNHNY and CDR2 SVGAGI (reference sequence). The V segment lost 5 bases and the J segment 4 bases; nucleotides outside the gene matches: 9. The CDR3 sequence is CASSPGGLAPGANVLTF. The CDR3 DNA follows: TGTGCCAGCAGTCCCGGAGGACTAGCGCCCGGGGCCAACGTCCTGACTTTC.

CDR3 nucleotide sequence: TGTGCCAGTAGTATGGTGTGGCAGGCCCGAATGAACACTGAAGCTTTCTTT. This translates into CASSMVWQARMNTEAFF. The chain links TRBV19 to TRBJ1-1; D gene unclear. Per germline, CDR1 LNHDA and CDR2 SQIVND (reference sequence). Trimming took 3 bases from V and 0 from J, leaving 17 bases between them. This CDR3 has 17 residues.

The chain joins TRBV6-5 to TRBJ2-7, with D perhaps matching TRBD2 (5 bases). Per germline, CDR1 MNHEY and CDR2 SVGAGI. The CDR3 is made up of 15 amino acids. V was clipped by 0 bases and J by 4 bases, with 13 bases between them. CDR3 in amino acids: CASSYSYSEGYEQYF. DNA of the CDR3: TGTGCCAGCAGTTACTCGTACAGCGAGGGTTACGAGCAGTACTTC.

CDR3 sequence: CATSRSDSGVEETQYF. As DNA, the CDR3 is TGTGCCACCAGCAGGTCAGATTCGGGGGTTGAAGAGACCCAGTACTTC. The chain uses TRBV15 and TRBJ2-5, with D perhaps matching TRBD2 (6 bases). Trimming took off 3 bases at V and 3 bases at J, with 17 bases between the two ends. The CDR3 loop spans 16 amino acids. Germline values: CDR1 LNHNV, CDR2 YYDKDF (reference sequence).

V and J are TRBV7-3 and TRBJ2-1; a possible D gene is TRBD1 (6 bases). Between the trimmed V and J ends, which lost 4 bases and 9 bases, there was a span of 10 bases. The CDR3 has 12 amino acids. Germline V gene lookup returns CDR1 SGHTA and CDR2 FQGTGA. The CDR3 loop is CASSSLQGEQFF. The CDR3 bases are TGTGCCAGCAGCTCTCTACAGGGTGAGCAGTTCTTC.

The V and J genes are TRBV5-4 and TRBJ2-4; D may be TRBD1 (5 bases). Per the germline V gene, CDR1 is SGHNT and CDR2 is YYREEE (reference sequence). The germline V and J ends were trimmed by 2 bases and 0 bases, with 12 bases remaining between them. CDR3 length: 16 amino acids. CDR3 sequence: CASSFQGARAKNIQYF. Here the CDR3 DNA reads TGTGCCAGCAGCTTTCAGGGTGCGAGAGCCAAAAACATTCAGTACTTC.

The chain recombines TRBV6-6 with TRBJ1-2; the D is unclear. V was pared by 4 bases and J by 4 bases, with 10 bases between. The CDR3 spans 13 residues. Germline values: CDR1 MNHNY, CDR2 SVGAGI (reference sequence). CDR3 sequence reads: CASSLPGTYGYTF. The CDR3 DNA reads as TGTGCCAGCAGTTTGCCGGGTACCTATGGCTACACCTTC.

The genes are TRBV2 and TRBJ1-1, with D possibly TRBD1 on 5 matching bases. The CDR3 loop spans 12 amino acids. The V gene's germline CDR1 is SNHLY and CDR2 FYNNEI. Trimming shortened V by 8 bases and J by 2 bases, and 9 bases separated the two germline ends. The CDR3 here is CASRRDNTEAFF. The CDR3 DNA follows: TGTGCCAGCCGCAGGGATAACACTGAAGCTTTCTTT.

This chain uses TRBV7-7 with TRBJ2-5; 10 positions match TRBD2. V lost 5 bases to trimming and J lost 5 bases; unmatched junction nucleotides: 8. The CDR3 is 15 residues long. Germline V gene lookup returns CDR1 SSHAT and CDR2 FNYEAQ (reference sequence). CDR3 sequence (DNA): TGTGCCAGCAGCCTCAGCGGGGGGGCCAGCGAGACCCAGTACTTC. Translated: CASSLSGGASETQYF.

The V gene is TRBV3-1 (or the pseudogene TRBV3-2), the J gene TRBJ2-3; tentative D call: TRBD2 (6 bases). This CDR3 region has 15 residues. V was pared by 1 base and J by 4 bases, with 12 bases between. CDR1 is LGHDT, CDR2 YNNKEL, per germline (reference sequence). The CDR3 coding sequence is TGTGCCAGCAGCCAAGCCGGGAGTTCACCAGATACGCAGTATTTT. Amino acid sequence: CASSQAGSSPDTQYF.

The chain uses TRBV5-6 and TRBJ2-1; 10 bases fit TRBD2. The germline V gene has CDR1 SGHDT and CDR2 YYEEEE. With 4 bases clipped from V and 4 bases from J, the junction kept 5 bases outside the gene matches. This CDR3 is 15 amino acids long. The CDR3 coding sequence is TGTGCCAGCAGCCTAACTAGCGGGATTTACAATGAGCAGTTCTTC. This codes for CASSLTSGIYNEQFF.

The chain combines TRBV30 with TRBJ1-2; TRBD1 might be the D (6 bases). Trimming pared 5 bases from V and 4 bases from J, leaving 17 bases between. The CDR3 loop spans 14 amino acids. Germline V CDR1 and CDR2: GTSNPN, SVGIG (reference sequence). The CDR3 sequence is CAWAPDSLLYGYTF. CDR3 in DNA: TGTGCCTGGGCCCCGGACAGCCTCCTCTATGGCTACACCTTC.

This sequence joins TRBV7-2 and TRBJ2-6; tentatively, D is TRBD2 (5 bases). CDR1 is SGHTA and CDR2 is FQGNSA in the germline V gene. The CDR3 loop spans 17 amino acids. V was cut by 5 bases and J by 0 bases, with 14 bases left in between. The CDR3 region is CASSGKRRTSGANVLTF. Written as DNA, the CDR3 is TGTGCCAGCAGCGGGAAGCGGCGGACCTCTGGGGCCAACGTCCTGACTTTC.

In DNA, the CDR3 is TGTGCCAGCAGCCTAGGTCGCGAGCTACTCTACGAGCAGTACTTC. This codes for CASSLGRELLYEQYF. This rearrangement joins TRBV11-3 to TRBJ2-7; no clear D gene. The germline V gene has CDR1 SGHNT and CDR2 YENEEA. The CDR3 totals 15 residues. Deletions cut 5 bases from V and 3 bases from J, with 17 bases between.

The rearrangement uses TRBV6-2 or TRBV6-3 and TRBJ1-2; TRBD1 agrees at 8 bases. CDR1 and CDR2 from the germline V gene are MNHEY and SVGEGT. The CDR3 covers 17 residues. The V gene end was trimmed by 0 bases and the J gene end by 4 bases; junction bases not matched to a gene: 10. Here the CDR3 reads CASSYSGTGQRFYGYTF. The CDR3 DNA reads TGTGCCAGCAGTTACTCCGGGACAGGTCAACGCTTCTATGGCTACACCTTC.

The V gene is TRBV10-3, the J gene TRBJ2-3; 9 bases align to TRBD1. Trimming took 6 bases from V and 0 from J; bases not matched to a gene: 4. The CDR3 has 15 amino acids. In germline, CDR1 is ENHRY, CDR2 SYGVKD. The CDR3 region is CAIRNRGRSTDTQYF. DNA for the CDR3: TGTGCCATCAGGAACAGGGGGCGCAGCACAGATACGCAGTATTTT.

This chain joins TRBV12-3 or TRBV12-4 and TRBJ1-2; the D gene is possibly TRBD1 (6 bases). The V and J ends lost 8 bases and 8 bases respectively, with 15 bases between them. The CDR3 consists of 12 residues. The CDR3 here is CASGLTGLGYTF. Written as DNA, the CDR3 is TGTGCCAGCGGCCTGACAGGCTTAGGCTACACCTTC.

In its sample, this clone was seen once. The rearrangement links TRBV6-1 to TRBJ1-2, with 9 bases that match TRBD1. V shed 4 bases, J shed 4 bases, and the junction held 10 bases outside the gene matches. CDR1 and CDR2 from the germline V gene are MNHNS and SASEGT. The CDR3 covers 16 residues. For the CDR3, the DNA is TGTGCCAGCAGTGTCAGCCGGGACAGGGAAAGCTATGGCTACACCTTC. The encoded protein is CASSVSRDRESYGYTF.

CDR3 sequence reads: CASSSRTKTARGLYGYTF. CDR3 in DNA: TGTGCCAGCAGCTCGCGGACAAAGACGGCCAGGGGCCTCTATGGCTACACCTTC. This chain uses TRBV5-4 with TRBJ1-2, with a weak D call TRBD1 (6 bases). Trimming took 3 bases from V and 4 from J, leaving 25 bases between them. Germline lookup yields CDR1 SGHNT and CDR2 YYREEE (reference sequence). The CDR3 runs to 18 residues.

The sample holds one count of this clone. This chain connects TRBV28 to TRBJ2-5; a weak D match, TRBD1 (5 bases). Germline-derived CDR1 and CDR2 are MDHEN and SYDVKM. The CDR3 is made up of 14 amino acids. V lost 5 bases and J lost 1, with 11 bases in between. The CDR3 loop reads CASSARQFQETQYF. CDR3 DNA: TGTGCCAGCAGTGCCCGACAGTTCCAAGAGACCCAGTACTTC.

DNA for the CDR3: TGTGCCAGTGCACTACAGGTTTACACCGGGGAGCTGTTTTTT. This encodes CASALQVYTGELFF. The chain employs TRBV19 and TRBJ2-2; a weak D match, TRBD1 (5 bases). The ends were cut back, 8 bases at V and 3 bases at J, with 13 bases in the middle. Germline loops: CDR1 LNHDA, CDR2 SQIVND (reference sequence). The CDR3 runs 14 residues.

The V and J genes are TRBV4-1 and TRBJ2-5; the match to TRBD2 covers 9 bases. This CDR3 has 14 residues. Germline-derived CDR1 and CDR2 are MGHRA and YSYEKL. With V trimmed by 3 bases and J by 5 bases, 4 bases remained unmatched. This chain's CDR3 is CASSQLAGDETQYF. The DNA for the CDR3 is TGCGCCAGCAGCCAGTTAGCGGGAGACGAGACCCAGTACTTC.

V and J are TRBV5-4 and TRBJ2-2, with 8 nucleotides matching TRBD1. CDR3 length equals 16 residues. V lost 1 base to trimming and J lost 1 base; unmatched junction nucleotides: 3. Germline assignment: CDR1 SGHNT and CDR2 YYREEE (reference sequence). Here the CDR3 DNA reads TGTGCCAGCAGCTTGTCCGGGACAGGGAACACCGGGGAGCTGTTTTTT. This sequence encodes CASSLSGTGNTGELFF.

The chain links TRBV24-1 to TRBJ1-1, with a weak D call TRBD1 (6 bases). Germline CDR1 reads KGHDR; CDR2 reads SFDVKD. The CDR3 sequence is 14 residues long. V dropped 4 bases and J dropped 0 bases, with 8 bases sitting between them. The DNA of the CDR3 is TGTGCCACCAGTGAAGGGGGTATGAACACTGAAGCTTTCTTT. Translating gives CATSEGGMNTEAFF.

This clone was seen once. The gene calls are TRBV7-3 and TRBJ2-3; a weak D match, TRBD2 (6 bases). V was trimmed by 6 bases and J by 0 bases, leaving 10 bases between them. The CDR3 spans 14 residues. Per germline, CDR1 SGHTA and CDR2 FQGTGA. As DNA, the CDR3 is TGTGCCAGCAGTCCGGGACTTAGCACAGATACGCAGTATTTT. It encodes CASSPGLSTDTQYF.